This TCR beta chain was observed in a study of blood T cell repertoires in COVID-19. Study information: Samples came from the United States, Italy and Spain, spanning acute and convalescent COVID-19.

As processed by the authors: Using reference gene primer amplification, nucleated cell counts were estimated. TCRdb's table, derived via immunoSEQ multiplex PCR, lists solely in-frame clones and lacks some. The V and J calls and clone size come from that table; D and trimming were worked out from the DNA. The repertoire holds approximately 350,000 clones, with 75% to 90% as singletons. The V segment lost 1 base and the J segment 2 bases; nucleotides outside the gene matches: 10. Germline loops: CDR1 KGHSH, CDR2 LQKENI. The CDR3 length is 18 residues. Which cohort a participant joined came from the clinical history participants gave. Two negative PCRs, clearance, or symptom resolution characterized the recovered Cohort 3 donors.

The V and J genes are TRBV18 and TRBJ1-3; 8 nucleotides align to TRBD1. The sequence came from a young man who had recovered from COVID-19. The material sequenced was PBMCs or T cells enriched from blood (not recorded which). The CDR3 sequence: CASSPRDRGEGTGNTIYF. CDR3 DNA: TGTGCCAGCTCACCACGTGACAGGGGAGAAGGTACTGGAAACACCATATATTTT.